There are a few counts of the clone carrying this TCR beta chain. The antigen is unknown. Germline V CDR1 and CDR2: MNHNY, SVGAGI (reference sequence). The CDR3 consists of 11 residues. The V end lost 11 bases, the J end lost 1 base, and 8 bases lay between the germline ends. The data were obtained in a study of T-cell memory formation after mild COVID-19. TCRdb re-analysed the 5' RACE reads in MiXCR, keeping a single row per CDR3 protein. The sample lists hundreds of thousands of distinct CDR3 sequences; roughly 20% were seen once. Study results and limitations: Among clones contracting day 15 to 85, CD4/CD8 was balanced, whereas later expanders leaned CD4+.

The sequenced sample was PBMCs or a T cell subset sorted from them (not recorded which). The sequence derives from an adult woman who had mild COVID-19 (a few samples of this study predate the infection). Cell type and time point are not known. V gene TRBV6-6 combines with J gene TRBJ1-1; D remains ambiguous. The CDR3 loop reads CACLQNTEAFF. In DNA, the CDR3 is TGTGCCTGCCTCCAGAACACTGAAGCTTTCTTT.